This T cell receptor beta chain was captured in a study of shared clonotypes between healthy human individuals. Study observations and caveats: Generation probability values for non-shared clonotypes were lower than those for clonotypes shared by all four donors. Naive subsets, compared against memory subsets, generally had larger estimated richness values. Some naive CD4 clonotypes, roughly 4.8%, turned up in common across a handful of donors. Clonotype sharing among donors was thought likely to change with sequencing depth.

As regards this clone: Its specificity is unknown.

This CDR3 region has 15 residues. The germline V gene has CDR1 SGHDT and CDR2 YYEEEE. V dropped 2 bases and J dropped 3; count of bases not matched to a gene: 2. Only in-frame clones appear in the TCRdb table, and some are missing; sequencing was by immunoSEQ multiplex PCR. This repertoire shows under 120,000 clones, around 64% found once; its top ten account for approximately 23%. Sequenced: memory CD8+ T cells sorted from blood. Indicated subset: CD45RO+ cells pooled with CCR7-negative TemRA cells. This clonotype originated in a woman in her 30s in good health. The V and J genes are TRBV5-6 and TRBJ2-1; 10 bases are a match to TRBD2. The CDR3 here is CASSFRTSGYNEQFF. CDR3 sequence (DNA): TGTGCCAGCAGCTTCCGGACTAGCGGCTACAATGAGCAGTTCTTC.